The 11 T cell receptor beta chains below come from one sample, sequenced in a study of glioma-infiltrating T cells. Using RNA template, CDR3s of TCR alpha and beta were amplified with iRepertoire arm-PCR. MiXCR was run by TCRdb on the multiplex PCR reads, yielding one entry per CDR3 protein. The sample has approximately 90,000 distinct CDR3 sequences, about 23% seen once. Specimen: glioma tissue, nonneoplastic brain tissue, or PBMCs (not recorded which). Receptor source: a human donor with low-grade glioma or glioblastoma, undergoing nonglioma brain surgery, or in good health (not recorded which).

Note on this clonotype: A much larger clonotype is one base distant, so this may be a read error. The J gene is TRBJ1-3, the V gene TRBV7-9; no definite D call. This CDR3 has 13 amino acids. Germline lookup yields CDR1 SEHNR and CDR2 FQNEAQ (reference sequence). The CDR3 protein is CASSTEPGNNIYF. CDR3 nucleotides: TGTGCCAGCAGCACCGAGCCTGGAAACAACATATATTTT.

This clonotype was counted at least ten times. This chain links TRBV29-1 with TRBJ2-5; either TRBD1 or TRBD2 may fit D (6 bases each). V gave up 5 bases and J gave up 2 bases, with 9 bases separating them. Germline V gene lookup returns CDR1 SQVTM and CDR2 ANQGSEA. The CDR3 covers 12 residues. This CDR3 reads CSVRGTQETQYF. CDR3 coding DNA: TGCAGCGTTCGCGGGACACAAGAGACCCAGTACTTC.

This clonotype was seen a few times. The CDR3 sequence is CASSSSGGAGGNEQFF. CDR3 nucleotides: TGTGCCAGCAGCTCCTCAGGGGGCGCTGGGGGCAATGAGCAGTTCTTC. The chain recombines TRBV5-4 with TRBJ2-1; 8 bases match TRBD1. CDR3 size: 16 residues. The germline V gene encodes CDR1 SGHNT and CDR2 YYREEE (reference sequence). The V gene end was trimmed by 3 bases and the J gene end by 6 bases; junction bases not matched to a gene: 11. The complete variable domain, with remaining parts taken from reference TRBV5-4 and TRBJ2-1, reads ETGVTQSPTHLIKTRGQQVTLRCSSQSGHNTVSWYQQALGQGPQFIFQYYREEENGRGNFPPRFSGLQFPNYSSELNVNALELDDSALYLCASSSSGGAGGNEQFFGPGTRLTVL.

There are many counts of this clonotype. The chain couples TRBV11-2 to TRBJ1-2; D is unresolved. Germline CDR1 is SGHAT and CDR2 is FQNNGV. The CDR3 extends over 13 amino acids. The germline V and J ends were trimmed by 1 base and 1 base, with 4 bases remaining between them. CDR3 protein: CASSLGLNYGYTF. CDR3 DNA sequence: TGTGCCAGCAGCTTAGGGCTTAACTATGGCTACACCTTC.

Here the CDR3 reads CASSQVSGQRNSPLHF. The CDR3 DNA sequence: TGTGCCAGCAGCCAAGTAAGCGGACAGAGAAATTCACCCCTCCACTTT. The chain carries TRBV4-2 and TRBJ1-6; D is perhaps TRBD1 (6 bases). V lost 1 base, J lost 7 bases, and 14 bases lay in between. CDR1 and CDR2 from the germline V gene are LGHNA and YNFKEQ. The CDR3 sequence is 16 residues long.

In its sample, this clonotype was seen many times. The CDR3 DNA reads as TGTGCCAGCAGCGTTGGGACAGGGGGCAACACCGGGGAGCTGTTTTTT. It yields the protein CASSVGTGGNTGELFF. The chain recombines TRBV6-1 with TRBJ2-2, with 12 bases matching TRBD1. Trimming at V came to 6 bases and at J to 2 bases, leaving 4 bases not matched to a gene. The CDR3 runs to 16 residues. Germline assignment: CDR1 MNHNS and CDR2 SASEGT.

A word on this clonotype: Possible read error: a much larger clone is one base away. Lacking the conserved final phenylalanine or tryptophan, this CDR3 likely reflects a read error. The chain joins TRBV10-3 to TRBJ2-1; 7 bases align to TRBD2. Germline CDR1 reads ENHRY; CDR2 reads SYGVKD. The CDR3 consists of 14 residues. V trimming: 2 bases; J trimming: 7 bases; junction bases outside the gene matches: 5. The CDR3 DNA sequence: TGTGCCATCAGTGAGGGTGGGAGGGGTAATGAGCAGTTCTCC. Its translation: CAISEGGRGNEQFS.

This clonotype appeared many times. The CDR3, as DNA: TGTGCCAGCAGCCCCTGGACAGCAGGAAACACCATATATTTT. Its translation: CASSPWTAGNTIYF. The V gene is TRBV7-6, the J gene TRBJ1-3, with D possibly being TRBD1 (6 bases). CDR1 and CDR2 (germline): SGHVS, FNYEAQ. The CDR3 runs 14 residues. The V end was cut by 5 bases, the J end by 4 bases, with 12 bases between.

As concerns this clonotype: The germline gene is not matched at one end of the junction; a read error may be the cause. The genes are TRBV18 and TRBJ1-1, with 10 bases identical to TRBD1. Germline CDR1 is KGHSH and CDR2 is LQKENI. The length of the CDR3 is 17 residues. CDR3 nucleotide sequence: TGTGTCAGCTCACCCCTCCGACAGGGGGCGACGAACACTGAAGCTTTCTTT. This sequence encodes CVSSPLRQGATNTEAFF.

This rearrangement joins TRBV5-1 to TRBJ2-5; 8 positions agree with TRBD2. The CDR3 runs to 16 residues. Germline assignment: CDR1 SGHRS and CDR2 YFSETQ. The ends lost 6 bases at V and 1 base at J; junction bases unmatched: 11. The CDR3 here is CASKYVAGGAQETQYF. In nucleotides, the CDR3 is TGCGCCAGCAAATACGTGGCGGGGGGCGCCCAAGAGACCCAGTACTTC.

V gene TRBV7-9 combines with J gene TRBJ1-6, with TRBD1 matching 11 bases. Germline V gene sequence: CDR1 SEHNR, CDR2 FQNEAQ (reference sequence). There are 16 residues in the CDR3. J lost 6 bases, V lost 6 bases, and 7 bases had no gene match. CDR3: CASRQEGTGGNSPLHF. CDR3 sequence (DNA): TGTGCCAGCAGGCAAGAGGGGACAGGGGGTAATTCACCCCTCCACTTT.